This record looks at one TCR beta chain sequence and its context. There are a few counts of this clonotype. The target of this receptor is not known. The input lacks base qualities; no much larger clone sits a single base away. This sample was included in a study of CD8 T cells in ankylosing spondylitis (dated by TCRdb to about 2017). About the full investigation: The study set out to find disease-linked TCR variants by profiling T cell receptor beta repertoires in ankylosing spondylitis patients and healthy donors. In total, the full study cohort was made up of approximately 99 healthy donors and 25 ankylosing spondylitis patients. Samples of peripheral blood were taken, and for ankylosing spondylitis patients, synovial fluid was collected as well. The research as a whole found: A CD8+ phenotype was shown by the disease-linked clones, which were found at relatively low frequencies in peripheral blood. A TCR beta motif of 7 or 8 highly homologous amino acid variants appeared characteristic of blood from ankylosing spondylitis patients. Some of the motif variants had been reported before in the synovial fluid and blood of reactive arthritis patients, a finding that suggests common disease-initiation mechanisms. Significant enrichment of the disease-linked clones was reported in matched synovial fluid samples from ankylosing spondylitis patients.

This sample was sequenced with an Illumina HiSeq 2500. TCR beta libraries were prepared by quantitative 5'-RACE with molecular barcodes. The paper's processing steps were these. A new computational method, built on a probabilistic model of VDJ rearrangement, was used to identify disease-linked TCR variants. TCRdb reanalyzed the raw reads on its own, using fastp at Q25 for trimming and MiXCR for clone calling, and kept in-frame beta chains. Each CDR3 protein gets just one entry, which takes the most common genes and DNA from the rows behind it. The V and J calls and clone size come from TCRdb's table, not from the authors' own analysis. This sample holds about 130,000 distinct CDR3 sequences; approximately 17% were observed only once. The ten most abundant clones make up approximately 33% of the sample. Taken from cysteine to phenylalanine, the CDR3 has 12 residues. Only CDR3 DNA is held: 36 bases, read in frame from base 1. The trim is 4 bases for V and 6 bases for J, with a gap of 9 bases between the germline ends. CDR1 is given as SEHNR and CDR2 as FQNEAQ, both from the germline V gene (reference sequence).

The receptor's source is a male donor with ankylosing spondylitis. The V gene is TRBV7-9 and the J gene is TRBJ1-2; the D gene cannot be named for sure. Input material: blood, either unsorted or a sorted T cell fraction (not recorded which). The nucleotide sequence is TGTGCCAGCAGCTCCGGACTGGATGGCTACACCTTC. Its amino acids are CASSSGLDGYTF.